This T cell receptor (beta chain) was obtained from a study of T cell changes during pregnancy in multiple sclerosis. This CDR3 has 16 amino acids. The germline V and J ends were trimmed by 4 bases and 1 base, with 18 bases remaining between them. Germline V gives CDR1 SGHKS, CDR2 YYEKEE (reference sequence). In this sample, this clone turned up a few times. Profiling relied on immunoSEQ multiplex PCR, and the TCRdb table lists in-frame clones only, not all of them. The sample has more than 45,000 clones; 92% are singletons. The receptor was derived from a female donor with multiple sclerosis, enrolled in a pregnancy study. Here the sequenced sample was CD4+ T cells from peripheral blood mononuclear cells, taken after pregnancy. The chain uses TRBV5-5 and TRBJ2-7; perhaps TRBD2 as D (5 bases). CDR3: CASSPFTQDWSYEQYF. In nucleotides, the CDR3 is TGTGCCAGCAGCCCCTTCACTCAGGACTGGTCCTACGAGCAGTACTTC.